Listed here are 22 T cell receptor beta chains from one sample, sequenced in a study of cytomegalovirus exposure and HLA in healthy donors. PCR used 60 Vbeta primers and 13 Jbeta primers. This table comes from immunoSEQ multiplex PCR, and its TCRdb copy is limited to in-frame clones, with some not included. The sample lists approximately 120,000 clones; more than 15% were seen once. Sequenced sample: PBMCs. These receptors all come from a female donor in good health and CMV-seropositive.

This clone came up a few times. The chain is built from TRBV27 and TRBJ2-5, with 9 nucleotides matching TRBD2. CDR3 length: 17 residues. The V gene end was trimmed by 3 bases and the J gene end by 2 bases; junction bases not matched to a gene: 10. Germline V CDR1 and CDR2: MNHEY, SMNVEV (reference sequence). The DNA for the CDR3 is TGTGCCAGCAGTTTTACGCCGTTTGCGGGGGGGCAAGAGACCCAGTACTTC. Its protein is CASSFTPFAGGQETQYF.

The chain employs TRBV28 and TRBJ2-7, with 9 bases matching TRBD1. Losses at the gene ends were 8 bases for V and 4 bases for J; bases not matched to a gene: 18. CDR1 and CDR2 from the germline V gene are MDHEN and SYDVKM. This CDR3 is 17 amino acids long. The CDR3 spells CASHLQRLTGGAYEQYF. The CDR3 DNA reads TGTGCCAGCCATCTCCAGAGGCTAACAGGGGGCGCGTACGAGCAGTACTTC.

The chain couples TRBV5-8 to TRBJ1-2; TRBD1 matches at 12 bases. The CDR3 is 15 amino acids. Germline trimming cut 1 base from V and 8 bases from J; bases unmatched to any gene: 6. CDR1 and CDR2 (germline): SGHTS, YDEGEE. CDR3 residues: CASSLSGQGAGGYTF. DNA of the CDR3: TGTGCCAGCAGCTTGTCGGGACAGGGGGCGGGAGGCTACACCTTC. The variable domain in full, with the rest retrieved from reference TRBV5-8 and TRBJ1-2, is EAGVTQSPTHLIKTRGQQATLRCSPISGHTSVYWYQQALGLGLQFLLWYDEGEERNRGNFPPRFSGRQFPNYSSELNVNALELEDSALYLCASSLSGQGAGGYTFGSGTRLTVV.

V gene TRBV29-1 combines with J gene TRBJ2-1; TRBD2 is a possible D gene (6 bases). The V and J ends lost 3 bases and 10 bases respectively, with 25 bases between them. The CDR3 loop spans 16 amino acids. The germline gives CDR1 SQVTM, CDR2 ANQGSEA. The CDR3, as DNA: TGCAGCGTTGATAAGCTGTCGACTAGAGGGGCTGGGGAGCAGTTCTTC. It encodes CSVDKLSTRGAGEQFF.

This clone was detected a few times. This chain uses TRBV5-1 with TRBJ1-2, with TRBD1 matching over 7 bases. CDR1 and CDR2 from the germline V gene are SGHRS and YFSETQ. This CDR3 has 14 amino acids. Unmatched junction bases numbered 5, after V lost 0 bases and J lost 6 bases. CDR3 residues: CASSLDRGGNGYTF. For the CDR3, the DNA is TGCGCCAGCAGCTTGGACAGGGGAGGAAATGGCTACACCTTC. Combining the CDR3 with reference TRBV5-1 and TRBJ1-2 gives the whole variable domain KAGVTQTPRYLIKTRGQQVTLSCSPISGHRSVSWYQQTPGQGLQFLFEYFSETQRNKGNFPGRFSGRQFSNSRSEMNVSTLELGDSALYLCASSLDRGGNGYTFGSGTRLTVV.

This clone has more than one count but fewer than ten. The chain carries TRBV5-1 and TRBJ2-3, with TRBD1 matching 10 bases. Trimming cost V 4 bases and J 3 bases; bases outside gene matches: 8. This CDR3 contains 16 residues. CDR1 is SGHRS and CDR2 is YFSETQ in the germline V gene. As DNA, the CDR3 is TGCGCCAGCAGCGGGCGGCCGGGACAGGGGACAGATACGCAGTATTTT. Its translation: CASSGRPGQGTDTQYF. The whole variable domain, filled in from reference TRBV5-1 and TRBJ2-3, reads KAGVTQTPRYLIKTRGQQVTLSCSPISGHRSVSWYQQTPGQGLQFLFEYFSETQRNKGNFPGRFSGRQFSNSRSEMNVSTLELGDSALYLCASSGRPGQGTDTQYFGPGTRLTVL.

The V gene is TRBV15, the J gene TRBJ2-7; TRBD2 agrees at 9 bases. The junction had 12 bases not matched to a gene; V was cut back by 2 bases and J by 1 base. Germline CDR1 LNHNV, CDR2 YYDKDF (reference sequence). The CDR3 extends over 18 amino acids. CDR3 coding DNA: TGTGCCACCAGCAGACCTCGTCGTGAGGCGGGAGGGTCCTACGAGCAGTACTTC. The encoded protein is CATSRPRREAGGSYEQYF.

Here the CDR3 reads CASSYSQGAYEQYF. The CDR3 DNA reads as TGTGCCAGCAGTTACTCCCAGGGGGCCTACGAGCAGTACTTC. The chain couples TRBV6-5 to TRBJ2-7; 7 positions match TRBD1. With V trimmed by 0 bases and J by 2 bases, 1 base remained unmatched. Germline V CDR1 and CDR2: MNHEY, SVGAGI. The CDR3 sequence is 14 residues long.

This chain links TRBV27 with TRBJ1-5; maybe TRBD1 (6 bases). The V end was cut by 6 bases, the J end by 6 bases, with 21 bases between. The CDR3 has 16 residues. Germline V lookup: CDR1 MNHEY, CDR2 SMNVEV (reference sequence). The CDR3 reads CASRYPPGELSQPQHF. The CDR3 region has the DNA TGTGCCAGCAGATATCCCCCAGGGGAACTAAGTCAGCCCCAGCATTTT.

The rearrangement uses TRBV6-5 and TRBJ2-1; 8 nucleotides agree with TRBD2. J was trimmed by 3 bases and V by 2 bases; bases with no gene match: 6. The germline V gene has CDR1 MNHEY and CDR2 SVGAGI. The CDR3 contains 16 residues. CDR3: CASSYHLAGDYNEQFF. CDR3 sequence (DNA): TGTGCCAGCAGTTACCACCTAGCGGGCGACTACAATGAGCAGTTCTTC.

This clone occurred a few times. The chain joins TRBV5-1 to TRBJ2-2, with 9 bases fitting TRBD2. The CDR3 sequence is 17 residues long. V lost 0 bases to trimming and J lost 4 bases; unmatched junction nucleotides: 7. Germline V CDR1 and CDR2: SGHRS, YFSETQ. The CDR3 sequence is CASSLVAGGPGTGELFF. The CDR3, as DNA: TGCGCCAGCAGCTTGGTGGCGGGGGGGCCGGGCACCGGGGAGCTGTTTTTT.

The J gene is TRBJ1-5, the V gene TRBV28; TRBD1 agrees at 10 bases. The CDR3 spans 17 residues. Germline values: CDR1 MDHEN, CDR2 SYDVKM. Trimming at V came to 6 bases and at J to 4 bases, leaving 12 bases not matched to a gene. The CDR3 DNA is TGTGCCAGCAGGAGATTTACCGGGACAGGGGCGAATCAGCCCCAGCATTTT. It yields the protein CASRRFTGTGANQPQHF. The variable domain in full, with the rest retrieved from reference TRBV28 and TRBJ1-5, is DVKVTQSSRYLVKRTGEKVFLECVQDMDHENMFWYRQDPGLGLRLIYFSYDVKMKEKGDIPEGYSVSREKKERFSLILESASTNQTSMYLCASRRFTGTGANQPQHFGDGTRLSIL.

This CDR3 reads CASRDPRDIPNYTF. Written as DNA, the CDR3 is TGTGCCAGCAGGGATCCGAGGGACATTCCCAACTACACCTTC. V gene TRBV7-8 combines with J gene TRBJ1-2; tentative D call: TRBD1 (6 bases). This CDR3 contains 14 residues. The V and J ends lost 6 bases and 10 bases respectively, with 21 bases between them. Germline CDR1 is SGHVS and CDR2 is FQNEAQ.

This clone has more than one count but fewer than ten. The chain uses TRBV7-9 and TRBJ2-1; 8 positions match TRBD2. Trimming at V came to 3 bases and at J to 8 bases, leaving 9 bases not matched to a gene. Germline values: CDR1 SEHNR, CDR2 FQNEAQ (reference sequence). The CDR3 totals 15 residues. The CDR3 is CASSLVGLVSHEQFF. CDR3 DNA sequence: TGTGCCAGCAGCTTGGTGGGACTAGTTTCGCATGAGCAGTTCTTC.

This sequence joins TRBV6-5 and TRBJ2-1; 7 bases are shared with TRBD2. The CDR3 totals 14 residues. Per the germline V gene, CDR1 is MNHEY and CDR2 is SVGAGI. The junction had 7 bases not matched to a gene; V was cut back by 4 bases and J by 7 bases. CDR3 DNA sequence: TGTGCCAGCAGTTTGGCGGGGGTGGGGAATGAGCAGTTCTTC. This translates into CASSLAGVGNEQFF.

This clone was recorded a few times. V usage is TRBV7-9 and J usage is TRBJ1-2; D is unresolved. This CDR3 is 14 amino acids long. V lost 1 base to trimming and J lost 7 bases, with 13 bases between them. From germline, CDR1 is SEHNR and CDR2 FQNEAQ (reference sequence). The CDR3 sequence: CASSLERDAGGYTF. The CDR3 nucleotides read TGTGCCAGCAGCTTAGAGCGGGATGCGGGTGGCTACACCTTC.

The chain uses TRBV28 and TRBJ2-1; D is undetermined. The CDR3 has 15 residues. Trimming took 7 bases from V and 1 from J, leaving 14 bases between them. The V gene's germline CDR1 is MDHEN and CDR2 SYDVKM. CDR3 in amino acids: CASMRTDISYNEQFF. Written as DNA, the CDR3 is TGTGCCAGCATGCGAACAGACATATCCTACAATGAGCAGTTCTTC.

The chain is built from TRBV27 and TRBJ2-5; 7 nucleotides agree with TRBD2. V dropped 6 bases and J dropped 5; count of bases not matched to a gene: 12. Germline CDR1 and CDR2: MNHEY and SMNVEV (reference sequence). This CDR3 comprises 15 residues. The CDR3 protein is CASSSAWRGWETQYF. The DNA of the CDR3 is TGTGCCAGCAGCTCTGCCTGGCGGGGGTGGGAGACCCAGTACTTC.

V and J are TRBV9 and TRBJ2-3; 7 nucleotides line up with TRBD2. Germline V lookup: CDR1 SGDLS, CDR2 YYNGEE. V trimming: 4 bases; J trimming: 2 bases; junction bases outside the gene matches: 10. The CDR3 totals 16 residues. In nucleotides, the CDR3 is TGTGCCAGCAGCCACCGTGGGGGGGATACCACAGATACGCAGTATTTT. Its translation: CASSHRGGDTTDTQYF.

V gene TRBV19 combines with J gene TRBJ1-3, with D hard to call. The V gene lost 5 bases and the J gene lost 10 bases, with 15 bases spanning the gap. The CDR3 has 13 amino acids. Germline assignment: CDR1 LNHDA and CDR2 SQIVND (reference sequence). This CDR3 reads CASSPDGVRTIYF. Written as DNA, the CDR3 is TGTGCCAGTAGTCCCGACGGGGTAAGGACCATATATTTT.

In nucleotides, the CDR3 is TGTGCCAGCAGTACTCATAATGAAAAACTGTTTTTT. Residues: CASSTHNEKLFF. The genes are TRBV25-1 and TRBJ1-4, with D hard to call. V was cut by 5 bases and J by 4 bases, with 5 bases left in between. Germline CDR1 is MGHDK and CDR2 is SYGVNS. CDR3 length equals 12 residues.

The gene calls are TRBV2 and TRBJ2-5; possibly TRBD2 for D (5 bases). This CDR3 is 12 amino acids long. Per germline, CDR1 SNHLY and CDR2 FYNNEI. Trimming removed 9 bases at V and 5 bases at J, with 13 bases between. The chain's CDR3 is CASTVRRETQYF. The CDR3 DNA reads as TGTGCCAGTACTGTTCGGAGGGAGACCCAGTACTTC.